The 8 T cell receptor beta chains below all came from one sample that was sequenced in a study of blood T cell repertoires in COVID-19. Sequencing was performed with immunoSEQ multiplex PCR; in TCRdb, only in-frame clones are kept and a portion is missing. The sample yields some 52,000 clones, around 84% seen once. The material sequenced was peripheral blood. These receptor sequences come from a man aged 45-60 years with acute or convalescent COVID-19.

V usage is TRBV21-1 and J usage is TRBJ2-7; the DNA was not compared with TRBD1, the D call given in the table. TRBV21-1 is recorded as a pseudogene. This CDR3 spans 14 amino acids. CDR3 residues: CASSNRDRGGEQYF. CDR3 bases: TGTGCCAGCAGCAACCGGGACAGGGGTGGCGAGCAGTACTTC.

This clone has only one observation. This chain links TRBV6-5 with TRBJ1-4; 7 nucleotides agree with TRBD1. Germline V gene lookup returns CDR1 MNHEY and CDR2 SVGAGI. V shed 2 bases and J 5 bases; nucleotides not matched to a gene: 2. The CDR3 is 14 amino acids. The CDR3 is CASSYGTENEKLFF. In DNA, the CDR3 is TGTGCCAGCAGTTACGGGACAGAAAATGAAAAACTGTTTTTT.

The genes are TRBV5-6 and TRBJ1-2; TRBD1 is a possible D gene (6 bases). This CDR3 region has 15 residues. The V end was cut by 7 bases, the J end by 6 bases, with 22 bases between. Germline CDR1 and CDR2: SGHDT and YYEEEE. The CDR3 coding sequence is TGTGCCAGCGGCCCCCGGACAGCTACTACACATGGCTACACCTTC. Amino acid sequence: CASGPRTATTHGYTF.

Only one count was recorded for this clone. The chain employs TRBV28 and TRBJ1-3; possibly TRBD1 for D (6 bases). The length of the CDR3 is 16 residues. Germline lookup yields CDR1 MDHEN and CDR2 SYDVKM. Trimming shortened V by 4 bases and J by 4 bases, and 17 bases separated the two germline ends. This CDR3 is CASSSSGEGSGNTIYF. CDR3 nucleotide sequence: TGTGCCAGCAGTTCTTCAGGGGAGGGTTCAGGAAACACCATATATTTT.

The chain is built from TRBV2 and TRBJ1-1, with 7 bases identical to TRBD1. CDR3 length: 13 residues. Germline assignment: CDR1 SNHLY and CDR2 FYNNEI. V dropped 8 bases and J dropped 0; count of bases not matched to a gene: 3. The CDR3 DNA reads as TGTGCCAGCCACAGGGGATTGAACACTGAAGCTTTCTTT. It yields the protein CASHRGLNTEAFF.

The chain recombines TRBV5-8 with TRBJ1-4; TRBD1 might be the D (5 bases). The CDR3 loop spans 14 amino acids. With 5 bases removed from V and 8 bases from J, the gap between germline ends came to 16 bases. Germline assignment: CDR1 SGHTS and CDR2 YDEGEE. CDR3 in amino acids: CASSSTRGVEKLFF. For the CDR3, the DNA is TGTGCCAGCAGTTCCACCCGGGGGGTCGAAAAACTGTTTTTT.

The chain is built from TRBV10-3 and TRBJ1-1; weak D call: TRBD1 (5 bases). Trimming cost V 2 bases and J 6 bases, with 13 bases left between them. CDR1 ENHRY and CDR2 SYGVKD come from the germline V gene. The CDR3 runs to 14 residues. CDR3 protein: CAISERAGLAEAFF. CDR3 nucleotides: TGTGCCATCAGTGAGAGGGCAGGGTTGGCTGAAGCTTTCTTT.

V gene TRBV7-6 combines with J gene TRBJ1-2, with 9 nucleotides matching TRBD1. Per germline, CDR1 SGHVS and CDR2 FNYEAQ. V lost 5 bases, J lost 8 bases, and 6 bases stayed unmatched. This CDR3 is built from 13 residues. The CDR3 sequence: CASSHGTGLGYTF. In DNA, the CDR3 is TGTGCCAGCAGCCACGGGACAGGGTTGGGCTACACCTTC.